Following are 6 T cell receptor beta chains from one sample sequenced in a study of breast tumors, draining lymph nodes, adjacent tissues. Samples came from axillary lymph nodes draining the breast cancer. TCRdb redid the calling of the multiplex PCR reads with MiXCR, one entry per CDR3 protein. The table shows roughly 220,000 distinct CDR3 sequences, with nearly 35% occurring only once. The specimen was axillary lymph node tissue. The receptors derive from a female donor with breast cancer. Some clones in this sample may be carry-over from other donors' samples.

Of note for this clonotype: A much larger clone lies a single base off, so this may be a read error. This chain joins TRBV5-5 and TRBJ2-3; no definite D call. Per the germline V gene, CDR1 is SGHKS and CDR2 is YYEKEE (reference sequence). Trimming cost V 4 bases and J 8 bases, with 20 bases left between them. This CDR3 is 15 amino acids long. CDR3 amino acids: CASSPTEPEKVTQYF. For the CDR3, the DNA is TGTGCCAGCAGCCCGACGGAACCCGAGAAGGTTACGCAGTATTTT.

This clonotype was recorded many times. J is TRBJ2-3 and V is TRBV5-1, with 10 bases that match TRBD2. V gave up 0 bases and J gave up 1 base; unmatched junction bases: 2. Germline V gene data show CDR1 as SGHRS and CDR2 as YFSETQ. The CDR3 is 16 residues long. CDR3 residues: CASSLEGTSGTDTQYF. CDR3 nucleotides: TGCGCCAGCAGCTTGGAAGGGACTAGCGGCACAGATACGCAGTATTTT.

This sequence joins TRBV7-2 and TRBJ2-7, with 11 positions matching TRBD1. The CDR3 loop spans 15 amino acids. CDR1 and CDR2 from the germline V gene are SGHTA and FQGNSA. Unmatched junction bases numbered 3, after V lost 2 bases and J lost 3 bases. Here the CDR3 DNA reads TGTGCCAGCAGCTTAACGGGACAGGGGGACTACGAGCAGTACTTC. The encoded protein is CASSLTGQGDYEQYF.

Regarding this clonotype: It is likely a read error, because the conserved phenylalanine at the end of the CDR3 is missing. The limits of the CDR3 on the DNA are not certain, so only TCRdb's listed CDR3 is given. The chain couples TRBV7-9 to TRBJ2-1. Germline V gene data show CDR1 as SEHNR and CDR2 as FQNEAQ (reference sequence). A total of 16 residues make up the CDR3, ends included. CDR3 in amino acids: CASSASPGLPRDEQTL.

This clonotype was detected ten times or more. This rearrangement joins TRBV5-1 to TRBJ2-7; 7 nucleotides match TRBD1. This CDR3 region has 15 residues. Germline assignment: CDR1 SGHRS and CDR2 YFSETQ. Trimming at V came to 0 bases and at J to 4 bases, leaving 7 bases not matched to a gene. The CDR3 DNA follows: TGCGCCAGCAGCTTGGGACAGGGAATTGCTTACGAGCAGTACTTC. Translation gives CASSLGQGIAYEQYF.

This clonotype has ten or more counts. The J gene is TRBJ1-1, the V gene TRBV2; tentatively, D is TRBD1 (6 bases). The CDR3 length is 15 residues. The germline V gene encodes CDR1 SNHLY and CDR2 FYNNEI. The V end was cut by 4 bases, the J end by 0 bases, with 12 bases between. The CDR3 is CASSARTAVNTEAFF. The CDR3 DNA follows: TGTGCCAGCAGTGCCCGGACAGCTGTGAACACTGAAGCTTTCTTT.